This TCR beta chain emerged from a study of OX40 agonist ivuxolimab in advanced cancers. For the study at large: Patients took ivuxolimab, an agonistic anti-OX40 (CD134) antibody.

Comment on this clone: Its antigen remains unidentified.

Study-wide points: The CD4+ and CD8+ T cells in the blood had expanded clonally by week 6 at 0.1 to 3.0 mg/kg.

V lost 4 bases to trimming and J lost 1 base, with 14 bases between them. Germline lookup yields CDR1 LGHNA and CDR2 YNFKEQ. The CDR3 is 15 amino acids. The data were produced by immunoSEQ multiplex PCR, yet TCRdb's version contains in-frame clones alone and is incomplete. The table records fewer than 30,000 clones, 88% of them present only once. The receptor's source is an adult with an advanced solid tumor such as melanoma, head and neck, liver or kidney cancer. The chain combines TRBV4-2 with TRBJ2-7; D tentatively fits TRBD1 or TRBD2 (5 bases each). The source was CD4+ or CD8+ T cells sorted from blood, collected in a trial of the OX40 agonist ivuxolimab. The CDR3 spells CASSPRPGTSYEQYF. DNA for the CDR3: TGTGCCAGCAGCCCGAGGCCAGGGACGTCCTACGAGCAGTACTTC.